Below are 8 T cell receptor beta chains sequenced from a single sample in a study of T cells after yellow fever vaccination. TCRdb independently ran MiXCR on the 5' RACE reads; one entry per CDR3 protein. The sample lists about 63,000 distinct CDR3 sequences, 7.4% occurring once. The sequences come from CD8+ T cells sorted from PBMCs, collected 15 days after the yellow fever booster vaccination. These receptors all come from a young man who received the YFV17D yellow fever vaccine.

This clonotype was recorded many times. The CDR3 DNA follows: TGTGCCAGCAGCTGGCTCGATGAGCAGTTCTTC. Residues: CASSWLDEQFF. The V gene is TRBV6-5, the J gene TRBJ2-1; D gene uncertain. CDR1 MNHEY and CDR2 SVGAGI come from the germline V gene. The CDR3 has 11 amino acids. V shed 6 bases and J shed 8 bases, with 8 bases lying between them.

This clonotype was observed many times. This sequence joins TRBV5-1 and TRBJ2-7; the match to TRBD2 covers 8 bases. Germline-derived CDR1 and CDR2 are SGHRS and YFSETQ. J lost 5 bases, V lost 4 bases, and 11 bases had no gene match. The CDR3 covers 15 residues. For the CDR3, the DNA is TGCGCCAGCAGCGCCAGAGAAGCGGGAGTCGACGAGCAGTACTTC. Translated, it gives CASSAREAGVDEQYF.

This clonotype was found a few times. The V and J genes are TRBV5-4 and TRBJ1-2; D gene unclear. Germline lookup yields CDR1 SGHNT and CDR2 YYREEE (reference sequence). V dropped 0 bases and J dropped 7 bases, with 16 bases sitting between them. This CDR3 region has 15 residues. In DNA form, the CDR3 reads TGTGCCAGCAGCTTGGCCGTGGAGGGTTTTCGTGGCTACACCTTC. The encoded protein is CASSLAVEGFRGYTF.

Comment on this clonotype: Given a much more abundant clone one base away, this may be a read error. This chain uses TRBV12-3 or TRBV12-4 with TRBJ2-5, with D tentatively TRBD1 (6 bases). V was pared by 3 bases and J by 5 bases, with 25 bases between. The CDR3 is 18 residues long. This CDR3 reads CASSFYLEGHPPKETQYF. The CDR3 DNA sequence: TGTGCCAGCAGTTTTTATCTAGAGGGACACCCCCCGAAGGAGACCCAGTACTTC.

This clonotype has at least ten counts. The CDR3 nucleotides read TGCAGCGTTCAGGGGAGTGGTTACAATGAGCAGTTCTTC. Encoded protein: CSVQGSGYNEQFF. The chain uses TRBV29-1 and TRBJ2-1; D might be TRBD1 (6 bases). The CDR3 extends over 13 amino acids. The V gene's germline CDR1 is SQVTM and CDR2 ANQGSEA. Trimming pared 5 bases from V and 4 bases from J, leaving 12 bases between.

The V gene is TRBV10-3, the J gene TRBJ2-7; no definite D call. The CDR3 has 11 amino acids. Germline V lookup: CDR1 ENHRY, CDR2 SYGVKD. V gave up 7 bases and J gave up 3 bases, with 7 bases separating them. The CDR3 loop is CAITDNYEQYF. CDR3 in DNA: TGTGCCATCACTGACAACTACGAGCAGTACTTC.

This rearrangement joins TRBV5-5 to TRBJ2-2, with D perhaps given as TRBD1 or TRBD2 (6 bases each). V dropped 4 bases and J dropped 5 bases, with 21 bases sitting between them. The length of the CDR3 is 17 residues. Germline CDR1 reads SGHKS; CDR2 reads YYEKEE (reference sequence). The CDR3 sequence: CASSLFGWGALTGELFF. CDR3 sequence (DNA): TGTGCCAGCAGCCTCTTCGGATGGGGGGCGCTGACCGGGGAGCTGTTTTTT. Drawing the rest from reference TRBV5-5 and TRBJ2-2, the complete variable domain is DAGVTQSPTHLIKTRGQQVTLRCSPISGHKSVSWYQQVLGQGPQFIFQYYEKEERGRGNFPDRFSARQFPNYSSELNVNALLLGDSALYLCASSLFGWGALTGELFFGEGSRLTVL.

This clonotype has a count of ten or more. V usage is TRBV27 and J usage is TRBJ2-7; 9 nucleotides agree with TRBD1. Germline V CDR1 and CDR2: MNHEY, SMNVEV (reference sequence). This CDR3 is built from 14 residues. The J segment lost 5 bases and the V segment lost 5 bases, leaving 7 bases of the junction unmatched. DNA of the CDR3: TGTGCCAGCAGTCTCGGGACAGGGTTCAACGAGCAGTACTTC. Residues: CASSLGTGFNEQYF.